This T cell receptor beta chain was sequenced in a study of cytomegalovirus exposure and HLA in healthy donors. The PCR had 60 Vbeta and 13 Jbeta primers. Libraries were prepared by immunoSEQ multiplex PCR; TCRdb keeps only in-frame clonotypes and omits some of them. The repertoire holds 210,000 or so clones, with roughly 89% as singletons. Per germline, CDR1 LGHNA and CDR2 YSLEER. Trimming at V came to 2 bases and at J to 11 bases, leaving 13 bases not matched to a gene. This CDR3 spans 15 amino acids. J is TRBJ2-5 and V is TRBV4-3; 8 bases are a match to TRBD1. This TCR derives from a woman aged 18-30 years in good health and CMV-seronegative. The sample comprised PBMCs. CDR3 DNA sequence: TGCGCCAGCAGCCAAACAGGACAGGGAGTACGGGAGCAGTACTTC. It is translated as CASSQTGQGVREQYF.